The clone carrying this TCR beta chain was picked up many times. The hyperthyroidism was newly diagnosed and had lasted under 2 months; the patients were aged 18 to 65. Amplification yielded TCR beta CDR3 regions, with RNA transcripts as the source. RT-PCR in the first round (using the HTBI primer set) targeted the TCR CDR3. Via MiXCR, TCRdb re-called the multiplex PCR reads, giving one row per CDR3 protein. Of under 200,000 distinct CDR3 sequences in the sample, 8% to 9.5% were seen once. This sample was included in a study of T cells in Graves' hyperthyroidism and ophthalmopathy. V lost 5 bases and J lost 0, with 13 bases in between. The length of the CDR3 is 16 residues. Per germline, CDR1 SEHNR and CDR2 FQNEAQ (reference sequence).

The chain uses TRBV7-9 and TRBJ2-2; D may correspond to TRBD1 or TRBD2 (5 bases each). The receptor's source is a woman under 30 with Graves' hyperthyroidism that later progressed to Graves' ophthalmopathy. Sequences were obtained from blood. The CDR3 protein is CASSPPGPSNTGELFF. In nucleotides, the CDR3 is TGTGCCAGCAGCCCTCCGGGACCCTCGAACACCGGGGAGCTGTTTTTT.